The clone carrying this T cell receptor beta chain occurred once. The data originate from a study of technical replicates of blood from a handful of donors. Assay used: immunoSEQ multiplex PCR; TCRdb lists only in-frame clones, some missing. This table has over 60,000 clones, approximately 93% appearing once. Trimming shortened V by 0 bases and J by 6 bases, and 10 bases separated the two germline ends. This CDR3 contains 13 residues. Per germline, CDR1 SGHNT and CDR2 YYREEE (reference sequence). The specimen sequenced was T cells isolated from PBMCs. This chain joins TRBV5-4 and TRBJ2-7, with D possibly TRBD2 on 6 matching bases. The TCR comes from a human donor in good health. The DNA of the CDR3 is TGTGCCAGCAGCTTGGCCCTGGAGGGCGAGCAGTACTTC. It encodes CASSLALEGEQYF.